This TCR beta chain stems from a study of T cell responses to AZD1222 COVID-19 vaccine. Using immunoSEQ multiplex PCR, the repertoire was profiled, and TCRdb retains in-frame clones only, with some absent. The sample shows about 120,000 clones, less than 90% of them seen only once. Per the germline V gene, CDR1 is MNHNS and CDR2 is SASEGT. This CDR3 is 14 amino acids long. Trimming took off 2 bases at V and 9 bases at J, with 14 bases between the two ends. Study-level findings and limits: Spike-specific TCR repertoires showed rising breadth and depth after two AZD1222 doses.

Turning to this clone: Its antigen remains unidentified.

The sequence was collected from an adult in good health. The source was peripheral blood, collected on day 0 of AZD1222 vaccination. The V gene is TRBV6-1, the J gene TRBJ2-1; D gene unclear. In DNA, the CDR3 is TGTGCCAGCAGTGAAAGAGGTCAGGCCTTTGAGCAGTTCTTC. Residues: CASSERGQAFEQFF.